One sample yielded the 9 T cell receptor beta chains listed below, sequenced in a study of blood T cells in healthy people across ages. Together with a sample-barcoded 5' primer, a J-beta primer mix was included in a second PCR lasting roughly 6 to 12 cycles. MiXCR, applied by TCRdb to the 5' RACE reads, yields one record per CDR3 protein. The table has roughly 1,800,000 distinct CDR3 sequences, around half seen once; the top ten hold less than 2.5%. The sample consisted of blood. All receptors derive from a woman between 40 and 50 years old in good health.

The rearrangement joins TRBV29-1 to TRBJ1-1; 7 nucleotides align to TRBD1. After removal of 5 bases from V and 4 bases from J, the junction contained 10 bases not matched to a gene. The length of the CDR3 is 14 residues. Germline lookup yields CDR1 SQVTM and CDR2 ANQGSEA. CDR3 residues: CSVLTTGWTTEAFF. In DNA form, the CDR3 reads TGCAGCGTTCTCACGACAGGGTGGACCACTGAAGCTTTCTTT.

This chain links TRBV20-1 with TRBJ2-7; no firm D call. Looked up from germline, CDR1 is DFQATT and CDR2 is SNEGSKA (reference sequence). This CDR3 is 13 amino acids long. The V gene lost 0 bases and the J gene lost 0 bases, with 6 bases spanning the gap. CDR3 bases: TGCAGTGCTAGAGAAGGGTTCTCCTACGAGCAGTACTTC. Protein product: CSAREGFSYEQYF.

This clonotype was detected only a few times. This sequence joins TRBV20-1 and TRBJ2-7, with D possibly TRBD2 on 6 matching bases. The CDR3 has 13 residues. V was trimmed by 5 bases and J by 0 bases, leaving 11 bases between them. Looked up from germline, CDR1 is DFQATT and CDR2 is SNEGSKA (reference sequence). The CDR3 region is CSAPWRDSYEQYF. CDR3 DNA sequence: TGCAGTGCTCCGTGGAGGGACTCCTACGAGCAGTACTTC.

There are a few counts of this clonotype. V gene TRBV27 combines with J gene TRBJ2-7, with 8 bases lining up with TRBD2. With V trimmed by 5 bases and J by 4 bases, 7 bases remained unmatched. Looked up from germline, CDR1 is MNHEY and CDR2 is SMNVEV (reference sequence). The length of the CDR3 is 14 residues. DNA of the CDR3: TGTGCCAGCAGTCCGCGGGGGGCGACATACGAGCAGTACTTC. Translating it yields CASSPRGATYEQYF.

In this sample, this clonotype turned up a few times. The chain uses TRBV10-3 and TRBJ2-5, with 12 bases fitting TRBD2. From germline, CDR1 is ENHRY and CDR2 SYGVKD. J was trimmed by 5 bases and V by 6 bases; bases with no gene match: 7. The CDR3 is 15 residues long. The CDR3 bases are TGTGCCATCAGCGCGACTAGCGGGGGTGGGGAGACCCAGTACTTC. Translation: CAISATSGGGETQYF.

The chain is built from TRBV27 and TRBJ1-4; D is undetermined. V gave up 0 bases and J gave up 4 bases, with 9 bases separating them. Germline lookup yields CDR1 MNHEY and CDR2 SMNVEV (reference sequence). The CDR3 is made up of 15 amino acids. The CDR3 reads CASSLSTTVNEKLFF. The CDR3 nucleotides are TGTGCCAGCAGTTTATCGACCACAGTTAATGAAAAACTGTTTTTT.

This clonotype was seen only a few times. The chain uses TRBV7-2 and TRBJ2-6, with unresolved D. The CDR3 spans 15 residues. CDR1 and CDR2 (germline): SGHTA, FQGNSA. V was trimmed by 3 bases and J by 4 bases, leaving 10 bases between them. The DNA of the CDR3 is TGTGCCAGCAGCTTCCGCGGTCCCGGGGCCAACGTCCTGACTTTC. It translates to CASSFRGPGANVLTF.

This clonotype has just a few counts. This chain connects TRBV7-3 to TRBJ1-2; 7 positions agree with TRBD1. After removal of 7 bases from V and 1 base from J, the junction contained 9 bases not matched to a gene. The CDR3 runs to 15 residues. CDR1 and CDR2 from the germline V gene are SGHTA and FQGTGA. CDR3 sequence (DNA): TGTGCCAGCACCCCAGGGGGTCCCCTTAACTATGGCTACACCTTC. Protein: CASTPGGPLNYGYTF.

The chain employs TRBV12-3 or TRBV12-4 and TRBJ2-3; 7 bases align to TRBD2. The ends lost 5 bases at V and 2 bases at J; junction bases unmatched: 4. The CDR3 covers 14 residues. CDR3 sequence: CASSAGLPTDTQYF. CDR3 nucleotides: TGTGCCAGCAGTGCGGGACTACCCACAGATACGCAGTATTTT.